A selection of T cell receptor beta chains follows, all from one sample in a study of cytomegalovirus exposure and HLA in healthy donors. Assay used: immunoSEQ multiplex PCR; TCRdb lists only in-frame clones, some missing. This table holds 120,000 or so clones, roughly 77% found once. The sample taken for sequencing was PBMCs. The receptors here all came from a man aged 50-59 years in good health and CMV-seropositive. The CDR3 runs from the conserved cysteine through the conserved F or W. The D gene is left open where the match is weak. Clone size is not always given. Where it is, it says once, few, many or a class for expanded clones.

j_call clone_size cdr3_length d_call v_call cdr3_nt cdr3_aa
TRBJ1-1 - 14 - TRBV18 TGTGCCAGCTCACCAGGGGGACAGAACACTGAAGCTTTCTTT CASSPGGQNTEAFF
TRBJ1-6 - 16 - TRBV5-1 TGCGCCAGCAGCTTGGACCTCGGAGGGAGGAATTCACCCCTCCACTTT CASSLDLGGRNSPLHF
TRBJ1-6 - 13 TRBD1 TRBV28 TGTGCCAGCAGGGGACAGGGGAATTCACCCCTCCACTTT CASRGQGNSPLHF
TRBJ1-6 - 13 - TRBV5-6 TGTGCCAGCAATTTCCAGGGTAGTTCACCCCTCCACTTT CASNFQGSSPLHF
TRBJ1-5 - 15 TRBD1 TRBV5-1 TGCGCCAGCAGCCCACAGGGGGCTAGCAATCAGCCCCAGCATTTT CASSPQGASNQPQHF
TRBJ2-7 - 14 TRBD1 TRBV5-6 TGTGCCAGCAGCTTGACAGGGGTCAGGTACGAGCAGTACTTC CASSLTGVRYEQYF
TRBJ1-1 - 14 TRBD1 TRBV6-5 TGTGCCAGCAGCCCTGGGACAGCGAACACTGAAGCTTTCTTT CASSPGTANTEAFF
TRBJ2-6 once 13 - TRBV7-9 TGTGCCAGCAGCCCGGCTGGGGCCAACGTCCTGACTTTC CASSPAGANVLTF
TRBJ2-3 few 15 - TRBV4-3 TGCGCCAGCAGCCTACTGACGGGGAGCACAGATACGCAGTATTTT CASSLLTGSTDTQYF
TRBJ1-1 once 14 - TRBV5-1 TGCGCCAGCAGCTCGGACAGCATGAACACTGAAGCTTTCTTT CASSSDSMNTEAFF
TRBJ2-7 - 14 - TRBV5-1 TGCGCCAGCAGCTCTTCCAGATTTGCCTACGAGCAGTACTTC CASSSSRFAYEQYF
TRBJ2-1 few 14 TRBD2 TRBV6-5 TGTGCCAGCAATGGACTAGCGAACTACAATGAGCAGTTCTTC CASNGLANYNEQFF
TRBJ1-2 - 22 - TRBV30 TGTGCCTGGAGTGTACGGTCCCCTTACAGAAACGGGGGGCGATCGGCTGTTCGTGGCTACACCTTC CAWSVRSPYRNGGRSAVRGYTF
TRBJ2-5 - 14 - TRBV19 TGTGCCAGTAGCTACGACAGCGGGCAAGAGACCCAGTACTTC CASSYDSGQETQYF
TRBJ2-4 - 15 TRBD1 TRBV9 TGTGCCAGCAGCGCCACCGGGACAGGGGTGAACATTCAGTACTTC CASSATGTGVNIQYF
TRBJ1-6 - 16 TRBD1 TRBV5-4 TGTGCCAGCAGCTCTCGGACAGGATCTCGGGATTCACCCCTCCACTTT CASSSRTGSRDSPLHF
TRBJ1-1 - 13 - TRBV5-1 TGCGCCAGCAGCTTGCTCGAAGAGGCAGAAGCTTTCTTT CASSLLEEAEAFF
TRBJ2-7 - 14 - TRBV7-8 TGTGCCAGCAGCTTAGGCTCAAATCCGGGGGAGCAGTACTTC CASSLGSNPGEQYF
TRBJ2-7 - 12 - TRBV30 TGTGCCTGGAGCCATAGGGGTTACGAGCAGTACTTC CAWSHRGYEQYF
TRBJ1-2 - 15 TRBD1 TRBV15 TGTGCCACCAGCAGGGACAGGGGTGGGAACTATGGCTACACCTTC CATSRDRGGNYGYTF
TRBJ2-1 - 12 - TRBV5-1 TGCGCCAGTAGGGCTAGCGACAATGAGCAGTTCTTC CASRASDNEQFF
TRBJ2-7 - 14 - TRBV6-1 TGTGCCAGCAGGGAGGAGGGGCAATCCTACGAGCAGTACTTC CASREEGQSYEQYF
TRBJ2-7 - 15 TRBD2 TRBV4-2 TGTGCCAGCAGCCAAGGTTCTAGCGGGATCTACGAGCAGTACTTC CASSQGSSGIYEQYF
TRBJ2-5 - 14 - TRBV4-2 TGTGCCAGCAGCCAAGCCCCAGGGGCGGAGACCCAGTACTTC CASSQAPGAETQYF
TRBJ2-3 - 15 TRBD1 TRBV16 TGTGCCAGCAACGAGGGTACGACAGGGGTAAATACGCAGTATTTT CASNEGTTGVNTQYF
TRBJ1-2 - 14 - TRBV5-1 TGCGCCAGCAGCTTGGGAAGGGGTGTGTATGGCTACACCTTC CASSLGRGVYGYTF
TRBJ1-2 - 17 - TRBV7-2 TGTGCCAGCGGCATCCAGACTCGGGGGGCTATAGGATATGGCTACACCTTC CASGIQTRGAIGYGYTF
TRBJ2-7 - 14 TRBD2 TRBV7-2 TGTGCCAGCAGCTCCGGACTGGCGGGGGGCGAGCAGTACTTC CASSSGLAGGEQYF
TRBJ1-2 - 13 - TRBV5-4 TGTGCCAGCAGCTTCCAGGGGCCCTATGGCTACACCTTC CASSFQGPYGYTF
TRBJ2-3 - 14 TRBD2 TRBV30 TGTGCCTGGAGTCCGGGACTAGCCTCAGATACGCAGTATTTT CAWSPGLASDTQYF
TRBJ2-2 few 15 TRBD1 TRBV5-1 TGCGCCAGCAGCCCGACAGGGGGCTTCACCGGGGAGCTGTTTTTT CASSPTGGFTGELFF
TRBJ2-7 - 15 TRBD2 TRBV28 TGTGCCAGCAGTCCGGGGGGGAGTACGTACTACGAGCAGTACTTC CASSPGGSTYYEQYF
TRBJ2-1 - 19 TRBD2 TRBV7-8 TGTGCCAGCAGCTTAAGGACTAGCGGGGGTGTTAGCTCCTACAATGAGCAGTTCTTC CASSLRTSGGVSSYNEQFF
TRBJ1-2 - 15 - TRBV10-1 TGCGCCAGCAGTGACAGGCCCCCCACTAACTATGGCTACACCTTC CASSDRPPTNYGYTF
TRBJ2-2 few 16 TRBD1 TRBV6-6 TGTGCCAGCAGTTACATGCAGGGGGCTAGCACCGGGGAGCTGTTTTTT CASSYMQGASTGELFF
TRBJ2-4 few 14 - TRBV6-6 TGTGCCAGCAGTATACAGGAGTCCAAAAACATTCAGTACTTC CASSIQESKNIQYF
TRBJ2-1 - 14 - TRBV2 TGTGCCAGTGAAGAGGTAGGCAGCACCAATGAGCAGTTCTTC CASEEVGSTNEQFF
TRBJ1-3 - 15 - TRBV30 TGTGCCTGGAGTCCCGGGACACACTATGGAAACACCATATATTTT CAWSPGTHYGNTIYF
TRBJ1-5 - 15 - TRBV6-1 TGTGCCAGCAGTACTCGGGGGGGGAGGAATCAGCCCCAGCATTTT CASSTRGGRNQPQHF
TRBJ2-5 - 11 - TRBV6-5 TGTGCCAGCAGGGCGGGGGAGACCCAGTACTTC CASRAGETQYF
TRBJ1-5 - 15 - TRBV28 TGTGCCAGCAGCTCCGGACAGAACGGTAATCAGCCCCAGCATTTT CASSSGQNGNQPQHF
TRBJ2-3 - 17 TRBD2 TRBV27 TGTGCCAGCAGTTTATCGACTAGCGGGAGGGGAGCGGATACGCAGTATTTT CASSLSTSGRGADTQYF
TRBJ2-3 - 15 - TRBV30 TGTGCCTGGAGACGAGGAGACCGGAACGCAGATACGCAGTATTTT CAWRRGDRNADTQYF
TRBJ1-1 few 16 - TRBV5-3 TGTGCCAGAAGCTTGGTGATCCTGAGCGAGAACACTGAAGCTTTCTTT CARSLVILSENTEAFF
TRBJ1-2 - 13 - TRBV28 TGTGCCAGCAGTGCCTACCCTAACTATGGCTACACCTTC CASSAYPNYGYTF
TRBJ2-2 few 11 - TRBV20-1 TGCAGTGCACCAGTGGTCGGGGAGCTGTTTTTT CSAPVVGELFF
TRBJ1-5 - 14 - TRBV7-2 TGTGCCAGCAGCTTACAGGGTGGTAATCAGCCCCAGCATTTT CASSLQGGNQPQHF
TRBJ1-1 - 15 - TRBV5-4 TGTGCCAGCAGCTTGGCAGGCAGGGCGGACACTGAAGCTTTCTTT CASSLAGRADTEAFF
TRBJ1-4 - 16 TRBD1 TRBV19 TGTGCCAGTAGTTTGACAGGGTCCTCAACTAATGAAAAACTGTTTTTT CASSLTGSSTNEKLFF
TRBJ2-3 - 12 - TRBV28 TGTGCCAGCAGTTTCACACAGAACACGCAGTATTTT CASSFTQNTQYF
TRBJ2-5 - 16 TRBD2 TRBV7-2 TGTGCCAGCAGCTTACCGGGACTAGCGGGACGAGAGACCCAGTACTTC CASSLPGLAGRETQYF
TRBJ1-4 few 15 TRBD1 TRBV6-1 TGTGCCAGTCAGCTACAGGGGGCAACTAATGAAAAACTGTTTTTT CASQLQGATNEKLFF
TRBJ1-2 few 12 - TRBV29-1 TGCAGCGGGTCAGGAATCTATGGAGGCTACACCTTC CSGSGIYGGYTF